Listed here are 14 T cell receptor beta chains from one sample, sequenced in a study of blood T cell repertoires in COVID-19. This table comes from immunoSEQ multiplex PCR, and its TCRdb copy is limited to in-frame clones, with some not included. The sample has hundreds of thousands of clones, roughly 85% seen once; the top ten hold about 5%. Sequenced: PBMCs or T cells enriched from blood (not recorded which). The receptors shown here come from a man aged 40-50 years who had been exposed to COVID-19.

This rearrangement joins TRBV25-1 to TRBJ1-1; 7 nucleotides match TRBD1. J gave up 6 bases and V 3 bases, and 7 bases lay outside the gene matches. Germline CDR1 and CDR2: MGHDK and SYGVNS. The CDR3 is 14 amino acids. The CDR3 bases are TGTGCCAGCAGTGATCACACAGGGGTGGCTGAAGCTTTCTTT. This codes for CASSDHTGVAEAFF.

The J gene is TRBJ1-2, the V gene TRBV12-3 or TRBV12-4; D call uncertain. The CDR3 totals 11 residues. V lost 10 bases, J lost 8 bases, and 14 bases lay in between. CDR3 protein: CATLGRKGYTF. CDR3 DNA: TGTGCCACCCTTGGCCGTAAGGGCTACACCTTC.

The V gene is TRBV3-1 (or the pseudogene TRBV3-2), the J gene TRBJ2-3; D may be TRBD1 (5 bases). Germline assignment: CDR1 LGHDT and CDR2 YNNKEL (reference sequence). The CDR3 runs to 16 residues. With 2 bases removed from V and 3 bases from J, the gap between germline ends came to 15 bases. Here the CDR3 DNA reads TGTGCCAGCAGCCAATACAGTAGGGGCAGTACAGATACGCAGTATTTT. The encoded protein is CASSQYSRGSTDTQYF.

The V call is TRBV6-6, the J call TRBJ1-5; TRBD1 matches 8 bases. The V and J ends lost 5 bases and 7 bases, in that order; junction bases with no gene match: 10. The CDR3 totals 15 residues. Germline V lookup: CDR1 MNHNY, CDR2 SVGAGI (reference sequence). The CDR3 loop is CASSDRTGIDQPQHF. DNA of the CDR3: TGTGCCAGCAGTGACCGGACAGGGATTGACCAGCCCCAGCATTTT.

V gene TRBV11-1 combines with J gene TRBJ2-7; D remains unclear. CDR3 length equals 12 residues. Deletions cut 6 bases from V and 7 bases from J, with 13 bases between. Germline lookup yields CDR1 SGHAT and CDR2 FQDESV (reference sequence). The CDR3 DNA is TGTGCCAGCAGATCGATGCCTAGGGAGCAGTACTTC. Translated, it gives CASRSMPREQYF.

This clone has only a few counts. This rearrangement joins TRBV5-6 to TRBJ1-1; D uncertain. The V end was cut by 0 bases, the J end by 1 base, with 4 bases between. The CDR3 consists of 13 residues. From germline, CDR1 is SGHDT and CDR2 YYEEEE. CDR3 sequence: CASSLVWNTEAFF. In DNA, the CDR3 is TGTGCCAGCAGCTTGGTATGGAACACTGAAGCTTTCTTT. Complete variable domain (other parts from reference TRBV5-6 and TRBJ1-1): DAGVTQSPTHLIKTRGQQVTLRCSPKSGHDTVSWYQQALGQGPQFIFQYYEEEERQRGNFPDRFSGHQFPNYSSELNVNALLLGDSALYLCASSLVWNTEAFFGQGTRLTVV.

This rearrangement joins TRBV18 to TRBJ2-1, with 8 bases that match TRBD2. The germline V gene has CDR1 KGHSH and CDR2 LQKENI. The CDR3 covers 13 residues. V lost 6 bases to trimming and J lost 4 bases; unmatched junction nucleotides: 2. The CDR3 reads CASSGTRYNEQFF. The DNA for the CDR3 is TGTGCCAGCTCCGGGACTAGATACAATGAGCAGTTCTTC.

J is TRBJ1-1 and V is TRBV29-1; D might be TRBD1 (5 bases). This CDR3 is built from 15 residues. The ends were cut back, 3 bases at V and 3 bases at J, with 17 bases in the middle. Looked up from germline, CDR1 is SQVTM and CDR2 is ANQGSEA. Written as DNA, the CDR3 is TGCAGCGTTGATCGGGACGGGGGAAGTTACACTGAAGCTTTCTTT. Its protein is CSVDRDGGSYTEAFF.

This chain links TRBV9 with TRBJ2-5; 11 bases match TRBD2. CDR1 and CDR2 from the germline V gene are SGDLS and YYNGEE. The V and J ends lost 2 bases and 1 base, in that order; junction bases with no gene match: 1. The CDR3 has 15 residues. CDR3 loop: CASSVLAGGQETQYF. CDR3 bases: TGTGCCAGCAGCGTTCTAGCGGGAGGCCAAGAGACCCAGTACTTC.

The rearrangement joins TRBV5-5 to TRBJ1-2; D unclear. Germline-derived CDR1 and CDR2 are SGHKS and YYEKEE (reference sequence). This CDR3 comprises 14 residues. V dropped 4 bases and J dropped 2 bases, with 12 bases sitting between them. The CDR3 DNA reads TGTGCCAGCAGCCGAGCGGGGTCGAACTATGGCTACACCTTC. Its translation is CASSRAGSNYGYTF.

In DNA form, the CDR3 reads TGTGCCAGCACAGGGGGCGGGAGGACAGAGACCCAGTACTTC. Translated, it gives CASTGGGRTETQYF. The V gene is TRBV7-9, the J gene TRBJ2-5, with D possibly called TRBD1 or TRBD2 (8 bases each). V shed 7 bases and J shed 4 bases, with 16 bases lying between them. The CDR3 is 14 amino acids. Germline CDR1 reads SEHNR; CDR2 reads FQNEAQ (reference sequence).

The V gene is TRBV13, the J gene TRBJ2-7; tentative D call: TRBD2 (5 bases). V was cut by 2 bases and J by 0 bases, with 14 bases left in between. This CDR3 is built from 16 residues. Germline loops: CDR1 PRHDT, CDR2 FYEKMQ (reference sequence). CDR3 protein: CASSLTSRTYSYEQYF. The CDR3 DNA follows: TGTGCCAGCAGCTTAACCTCCCGGACTTACTCCTACGAGCAGTACTTC.

The rearrangement joins TRBV18 to TRBJ2-3; D might be TRBD2 (5 bases). The CDR3 is 16 amino acids. V lost 1 base and J 2 bases, leaving 13 bases between the germline ends. Germline loops: CDR1 KGHSH, CDR2 LQKENI. CDR3 nucleotides: TGTGCCAGCTCACCACGGGAGCGGATGTTCACAGATACGCAGTATTTT. This gives the protein CASSPRERMFTDTQYF.

V gene TRBV13 combines with J gene TRBJ2-7; a weak D match, TRBD1 (5 bases). This CDR3 has 14 amino acids. V dropped 3 bases and J dropped 3 bases, with 12 bases sitting between them. Looked up from germline, CDR1 is PRHDT and CDR2 is FYEKMQ (reference sequence). CDR3: CASSFPTENYEQYF. The CDR3 coding sequence is TGTGCCAGCAGCTTCCCGACAGAAAACTACGAGCAGTACTTC.